This T cell receptor beta chain was recorded in a study of control samples from healthy donors and cancer patients. Repertoires were generated with immunoSEQ multiplex PCR, while TCRdb's copy carries only in-frame clones and drops some. The sample carries 79,000 or so clones, 85% to 90% recorded once. Trimming stripped 3 bases from V and 4 bases from J, with 16 bases between. There are 16 residues in the CDR3. Germline-derived CDR1 and CDR2 are KGHSH and LQKENI. This TCR came from a woman aged 45-65 years with colorectal cancer. The sample was PBMCs. V and J are TRBV18 and TRBJ1-3, with D perhaps TRBD1 (5 bases). This chain's CDR3 is CASSPSGTADGNTIYF. The CDR3 region has the DNA TGTGCCAGCTCACCCTCAGGGACGGCAGACGGAAACACCATATATTTT.